This TCR beta chain was identified in a study of T cells in Graves' hyperthyroidism and ophthalmopathy. About this clonotype itself: Its antigen is as yet unknown.

Study outcomes and limitations: Prediction of ophthalmopathy progression came a median roughly 6.7 months pre-onset. Blood also contained most expanded thyroid clonotypes above 0.001.

Germline CDR1 and CDR2: SQVTM and ANQGSEA. This CDR3 comprises 13 residues. V lost 3 bases to trimming and J lost 9 bases; unmatched junction nucleotides: 7. The investigators amplified TCR beta CDR3 regions from RNA transcripts. The HTBI primer set served for first-round RT-PCR of the TCR CDR3. Via MiXCR, TCRdb re-called the multiplex PCR reads, giving one row per CDR3 protein. The table includes 350,000 to 450,000 distinct CDR3 sequences, approximately 18% detected once. The sequence came from a woman aged 25 to 39 with Graves' hyperthyroidism that later progressed to Graves' ophthalmopathy. The chain employs TRBV29-1 and TRBJ2-1; 8 bases line up with TRBD1. What was sequenced was blood. The CDR3 nucleotides are TGCAGCGTTGAGGGACAGGACTTTATTGAGCAGTTCTTC. Protein product: CSVEGQDFIEQFF.